This T cell receptor beta chain was documented in a study of Graves' ophthalmopathy and Graves' hyperthyroidism. Study summary: Peripheral blood was collected at initial diagnosis, before any treatment.

This CDR3 is 15 amino acids long. CDR1 is SGHTA, CDR2 FQGTGA, per germline. No progression to ophthalmopathy over 18 months defined stable hyperthyroidism. Other autoimmune diseases, uncontrolled infections, pregnancy or lactation excluded patients from enrollment. Clinical symptoms, serum thyroxine, TRAb, thyroid ultrasound and orbital computed tomography were relied on for diagnosis. This clonotype was counted a few times. Amplified material comprised TCR beta CDR3 regions derived from RNA transcripts. In the first round, RT-PCR was carried out with HTBI primers, and a multiplex PCR formed the second round. TCRdb redid the calling of the multiplex PCR reads with MiXCR, one entry per CDR3 protein. Here the sample spans just over 600,000 distinct CDR3 sequences, 20% to 25% being singletons.

The chain has TRBV7-3 and TRBJ2-7; 8 nucleotides align to TRBD2. TRBJ2-5 matches the DNA end more closely, so the J call is doubtful. The sample comprised peripheral blood. The clonotype originates from a woman between 18 and 30 years old with stable Graves' hyperthyroidism. Some clones in this sample may be carry-over from other donors' samples. Here the CDR3 reads CASSPHPAGVETQYF. The CDR3 nucleotides read TGTGCCAGCAGCCCCCACCCAGCGGGGGTGGAGACCCAGTACTTC.